This T cell receptor beta chain was sequenced for a study of blood T cell repertoires in COVID-19. Germline V gene sequence: CDR1 SNHLY, CDR2 FYNNEI. Losses at the gene ends were 7 bases for V and 8 bases for J; bases not matched to a gene: 10. This CDR3 has 15 amino acids. As originally analysed: Nucleated cell counts were estimated from reference gene primer amplification. Produced via immunoSEQ multiplex PCR; TCRdb's table is partial and in-frame only. D and trimming come from the DNA, and the V and J calls and clone size come from that table. The repertoire holds 200,000 to 250,000 clones, about nine tenths seen once, with less than 3.5% in the top ten.

The sequencing input was peripheral blood. This rearrangement joins TRBV2 to TRBJ1-6, with 8 bases that match TRBD1. The sequence came from a woman aged 55-69 years with acute or convalescent COVID-19. The CDR3, as DNA: TGTGCCAGCAAACCGACAGGGGTCGCTTATTCACCCCTCCACTTT. Translating it yields CASKPTGVAYSPLHF. Based on the CDR3 plus reference TRBV2 and TRBJ1-6, the full variable domain is EPEVTQTPSHQVTQMGQEVILRCVPISNHLYFYWYRQILGQKVEFLVSFYNNEISEKSEIFDDQFSVERPDGSNFTLKIRSTKLEDSAMYFCASKPTGVAYSPLHFGNGTRLTVT.